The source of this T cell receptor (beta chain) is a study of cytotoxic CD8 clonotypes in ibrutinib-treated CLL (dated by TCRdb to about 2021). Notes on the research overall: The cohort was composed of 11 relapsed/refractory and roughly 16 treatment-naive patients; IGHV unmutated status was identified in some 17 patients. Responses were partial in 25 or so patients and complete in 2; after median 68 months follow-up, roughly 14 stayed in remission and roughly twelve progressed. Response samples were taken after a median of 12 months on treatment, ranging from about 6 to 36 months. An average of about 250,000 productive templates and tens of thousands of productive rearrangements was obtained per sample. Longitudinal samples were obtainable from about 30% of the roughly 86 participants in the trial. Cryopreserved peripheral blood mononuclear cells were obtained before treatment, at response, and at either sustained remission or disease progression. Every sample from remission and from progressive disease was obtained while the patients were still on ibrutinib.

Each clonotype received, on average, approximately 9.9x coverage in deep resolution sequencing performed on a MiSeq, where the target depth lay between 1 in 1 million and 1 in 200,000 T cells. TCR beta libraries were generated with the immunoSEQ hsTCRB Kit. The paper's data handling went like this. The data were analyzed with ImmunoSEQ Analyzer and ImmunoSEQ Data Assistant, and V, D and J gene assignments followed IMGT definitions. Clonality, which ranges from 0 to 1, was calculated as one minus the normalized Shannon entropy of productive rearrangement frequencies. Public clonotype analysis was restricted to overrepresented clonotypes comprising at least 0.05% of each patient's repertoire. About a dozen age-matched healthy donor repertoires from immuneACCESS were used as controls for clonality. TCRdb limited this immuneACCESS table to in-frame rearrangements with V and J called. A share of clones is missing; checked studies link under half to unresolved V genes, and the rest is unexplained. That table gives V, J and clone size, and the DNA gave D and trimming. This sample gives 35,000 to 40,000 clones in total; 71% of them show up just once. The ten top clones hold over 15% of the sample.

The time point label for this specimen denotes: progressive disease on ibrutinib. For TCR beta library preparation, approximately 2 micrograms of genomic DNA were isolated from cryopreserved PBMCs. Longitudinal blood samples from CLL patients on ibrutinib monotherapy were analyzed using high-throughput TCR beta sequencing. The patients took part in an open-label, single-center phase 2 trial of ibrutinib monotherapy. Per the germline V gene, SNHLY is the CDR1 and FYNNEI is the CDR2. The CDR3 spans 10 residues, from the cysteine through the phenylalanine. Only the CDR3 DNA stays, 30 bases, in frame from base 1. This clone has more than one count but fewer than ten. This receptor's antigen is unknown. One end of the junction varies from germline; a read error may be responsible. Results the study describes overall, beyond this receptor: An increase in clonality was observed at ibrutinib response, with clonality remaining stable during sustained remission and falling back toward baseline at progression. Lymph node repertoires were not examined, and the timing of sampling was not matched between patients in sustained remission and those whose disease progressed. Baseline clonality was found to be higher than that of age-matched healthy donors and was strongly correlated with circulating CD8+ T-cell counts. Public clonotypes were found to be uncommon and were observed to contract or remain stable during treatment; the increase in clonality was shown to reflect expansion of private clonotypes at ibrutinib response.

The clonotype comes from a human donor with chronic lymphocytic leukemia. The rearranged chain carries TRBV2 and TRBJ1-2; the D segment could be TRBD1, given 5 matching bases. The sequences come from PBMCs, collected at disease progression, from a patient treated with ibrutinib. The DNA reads TGTGCCAGCAGTGAAGCCCGACAGCTCTTC. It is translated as CASSEARQLF.